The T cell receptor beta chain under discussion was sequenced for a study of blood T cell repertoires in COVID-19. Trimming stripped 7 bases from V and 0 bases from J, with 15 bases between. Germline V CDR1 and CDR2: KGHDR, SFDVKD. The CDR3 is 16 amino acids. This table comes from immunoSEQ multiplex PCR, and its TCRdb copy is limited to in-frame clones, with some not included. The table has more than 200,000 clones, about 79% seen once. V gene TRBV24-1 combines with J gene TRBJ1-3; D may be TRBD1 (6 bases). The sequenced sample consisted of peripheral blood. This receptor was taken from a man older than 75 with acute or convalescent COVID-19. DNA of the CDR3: TGTGCCACCAGCCCCCCCACAGGGAACTCTGGAAACACCATATATTTT. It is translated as CATSPPTGNSGNTIYF.